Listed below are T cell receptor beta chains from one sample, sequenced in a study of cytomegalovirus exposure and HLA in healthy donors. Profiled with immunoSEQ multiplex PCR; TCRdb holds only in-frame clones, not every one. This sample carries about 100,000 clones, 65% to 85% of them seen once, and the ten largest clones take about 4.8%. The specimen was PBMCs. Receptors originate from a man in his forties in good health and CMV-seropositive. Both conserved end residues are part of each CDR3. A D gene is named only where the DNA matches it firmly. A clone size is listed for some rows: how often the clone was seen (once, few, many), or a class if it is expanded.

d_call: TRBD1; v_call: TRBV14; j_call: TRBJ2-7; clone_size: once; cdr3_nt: TGTGCCAGCAGTCGGGCAGGGGGCTATGGGGGGCAGTACTTC; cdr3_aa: CASSRAGGYGGQYF
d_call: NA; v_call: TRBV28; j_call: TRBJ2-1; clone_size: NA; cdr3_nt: TGTGCCAGCAGTCCTGGGGGGGCGTCCAGCTCCTACAATGAGCAGTTCTTC; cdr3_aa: CASSPGGASSSYNEQFF
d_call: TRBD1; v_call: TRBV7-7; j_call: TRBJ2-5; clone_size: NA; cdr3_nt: TGTGCTAGCAGCACGGGACAGCATCAAGAGACCCAGTACTTC; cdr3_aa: CASSTGQHQETQYF
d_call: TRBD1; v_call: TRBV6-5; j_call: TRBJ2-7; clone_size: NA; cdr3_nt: TGTGCCAGCAGTTACGGGGGACAGGGTAACTACGAGCAGTACTTC; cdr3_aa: CASSYGGQGNYEQYF
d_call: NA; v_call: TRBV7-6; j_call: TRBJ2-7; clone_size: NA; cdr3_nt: TGTGCCAGCAGCTTAGGGCAGGCCCCCTACGAGCAGTACTTC; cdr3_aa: CASSLGQAPYEQYF
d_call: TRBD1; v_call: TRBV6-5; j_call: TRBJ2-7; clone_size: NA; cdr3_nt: TGTGCCAGCAGTTACTCCGACAGGGGGATCAACGAGCAGTACTTC; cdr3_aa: CASSYSDRGINEQYF
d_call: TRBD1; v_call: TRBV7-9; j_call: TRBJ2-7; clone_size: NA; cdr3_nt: TGTGCCAGCAGCTGGGACAGGTTCCCCTACGAGCAGTACTTC; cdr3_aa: CASSWDRFPYEQYF
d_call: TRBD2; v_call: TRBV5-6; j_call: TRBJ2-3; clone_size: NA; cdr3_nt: TGTGCCAGCAGCTTGGCGCCAGCGGGGGGCGTAGATACGCAGTATTTT; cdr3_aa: CASSLAPAGGVDTQYF
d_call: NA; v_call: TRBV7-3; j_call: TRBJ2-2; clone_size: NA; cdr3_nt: TGTGCCAGCAGCTCAGTAGTCGGGGGGAACACCGGGGAGCTGTTTTTT; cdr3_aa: CASSSVVGGNTGELFF
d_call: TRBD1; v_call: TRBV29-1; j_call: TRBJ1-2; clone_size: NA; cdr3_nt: TGCAGCGTTTACCCCCAGGGGACAGGAGGGATTAACTATGGCTACACCTTC; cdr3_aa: CSVYPQGTGGINYGYTF
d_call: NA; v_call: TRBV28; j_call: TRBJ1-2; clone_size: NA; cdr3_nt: TGTGCCAGCAGACTTGGGACAACTAACTATGGCTACACCTTC; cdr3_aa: CASRLGTTNYGYTF
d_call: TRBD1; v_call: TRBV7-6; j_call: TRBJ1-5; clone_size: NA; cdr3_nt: TGTGCCAGCAGCACCGGGACAGGCCCTGGGGCCCAGCATTTT; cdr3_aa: CASSTGTGPGAQHF
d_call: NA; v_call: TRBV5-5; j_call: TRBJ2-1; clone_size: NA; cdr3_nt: TGTGCCAGCGGGTTGGAAGCTTCCTCCTACAATGAGCAGTTCTTC; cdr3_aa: CASGLEASSYNEQFF
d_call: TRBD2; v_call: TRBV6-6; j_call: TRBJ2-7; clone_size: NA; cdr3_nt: TGTGCCAGCACCCGTTCTAGCGGGGGGCCTTTCGAGCAGTACTTC; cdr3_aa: CASTRSSGGPFEQYF
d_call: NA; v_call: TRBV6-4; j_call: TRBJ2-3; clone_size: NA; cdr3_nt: TGTGCCAGCAGTGGGAAAGGGGCCAGCACAGATACGCAGTATTTT; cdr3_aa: CASSGKGASTDTQYF
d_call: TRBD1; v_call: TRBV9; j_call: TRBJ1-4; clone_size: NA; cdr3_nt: TGTGCCAGCAGCGGGACAGGGACTAATGAAAAACTGTTTTTT; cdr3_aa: CASSGTGTNEKLFF
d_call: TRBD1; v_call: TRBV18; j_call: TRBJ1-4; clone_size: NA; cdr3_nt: TGTGCCAGCTCACCGGGACAGGTCCCTAATGAAAAACTGTTTTTT; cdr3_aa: CASSPGQVPNEKLFF
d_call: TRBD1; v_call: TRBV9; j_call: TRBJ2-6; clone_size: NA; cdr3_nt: TGTGCCAGCAGGGGGACAGGGGCTGGGGCCAACGGCCTGACTTTC; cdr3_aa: CASRGTGAGANGLTF
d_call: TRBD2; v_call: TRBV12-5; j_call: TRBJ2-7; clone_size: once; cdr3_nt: TGTGCTAGTACCACTAGCGGGAGTTCCTACGAGCAGTACTTC; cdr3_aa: CASTTSGSSYEQYF
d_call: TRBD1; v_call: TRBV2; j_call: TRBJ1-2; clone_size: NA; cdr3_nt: TGTGCCAGCAGTGATTGGGACAGGGCTTACACCTTC; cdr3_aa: CASSDWDRAYTF
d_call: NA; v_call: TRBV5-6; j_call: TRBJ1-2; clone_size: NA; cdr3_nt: TGTGCCAGCAGCCGCCAGAAAGGCTACACCTTC; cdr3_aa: CASSRQKGYTF
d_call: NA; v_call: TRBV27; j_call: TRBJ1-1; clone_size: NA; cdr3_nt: TGTGCCAGCAGTAAGCAGGTCAAGAACACTGAAGCTTTCTTT; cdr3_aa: CASSKQVKNTEAFF
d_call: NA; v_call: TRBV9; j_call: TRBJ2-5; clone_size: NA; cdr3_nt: TGTGCCAGCAGCGTAGTGGGGTCCCAAGGGGCCCAGTACTTC; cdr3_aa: CASSVVGSQGAQYF
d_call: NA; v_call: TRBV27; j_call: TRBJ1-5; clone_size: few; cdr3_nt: TGTGCCAGCAGTTACCGACAGACCAATCAGCCCCAGCATTTT; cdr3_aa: CASSYRQTNQPQHF
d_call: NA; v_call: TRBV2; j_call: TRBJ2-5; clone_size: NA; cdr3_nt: TGTGCCAGCAGTGAACAGGGAGAGACCCAGTACTTC; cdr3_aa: CASSEQGETQYF
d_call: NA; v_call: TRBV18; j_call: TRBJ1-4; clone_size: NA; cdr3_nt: TGTGCCAGCTCACCACGAGGAGTTGGTGAAAAACTGTTTTTT; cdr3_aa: CASSPRGVGEKLFF
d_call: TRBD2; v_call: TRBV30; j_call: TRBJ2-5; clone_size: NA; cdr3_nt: TGTGCCTGGACCATAGGACTAGCGGGGGAGACCCAGTACTTC; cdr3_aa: CAWTIGLAGETQYF
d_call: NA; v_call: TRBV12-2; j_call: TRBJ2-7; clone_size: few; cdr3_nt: TGTGCAAGTCGCTTGCCCTGGAAGGGACTATTCTACGAGCAGTACTTC; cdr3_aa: CASRLPWKGLFYEQYF
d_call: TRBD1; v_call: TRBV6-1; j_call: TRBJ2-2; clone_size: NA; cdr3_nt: TGTGCCAGCAGTGAAATTGGACAGGCGAACACCGGGGAGCTGTTTTTT; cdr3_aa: CASSEIGQANTGELFF
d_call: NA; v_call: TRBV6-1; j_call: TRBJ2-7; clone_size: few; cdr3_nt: TGTGCCAGCAGCCCCGTGGACAGAAACTACGAGCAGTACTTC; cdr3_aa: CASSPVDRNYEQYF
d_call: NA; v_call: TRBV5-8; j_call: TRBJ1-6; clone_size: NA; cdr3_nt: TGTGCCACCTTCGGGGATCCCAATTCACCCCTCCACTTT; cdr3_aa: CATFGDPNSPLHF
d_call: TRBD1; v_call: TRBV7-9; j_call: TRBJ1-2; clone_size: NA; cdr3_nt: TGTGCCAGCAGCTTAGACGACAGGGGGGAAAACTATGGCTACACCTTC; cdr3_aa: CASSLDDRGENYGYTF
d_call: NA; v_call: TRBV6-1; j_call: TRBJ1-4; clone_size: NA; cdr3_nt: TGTGCCAGCAGTGCGACAGGACTGAATGAAAAACTGTTTTTT; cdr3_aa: CASSATGLNEKLFF
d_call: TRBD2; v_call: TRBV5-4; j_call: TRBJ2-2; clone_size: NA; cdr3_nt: TGTGCCAGCAGCTTACTGACTAGCGGGAGTCCCGGGGAGCTGTTTTTT; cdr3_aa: CASSLLTSGSPGELFF
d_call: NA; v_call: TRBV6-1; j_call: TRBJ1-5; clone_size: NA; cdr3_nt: TGTGCCAGCGACTCGAAGCATAGCAATCAGCCCCAGCATTTT; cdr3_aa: CASDSKHSNQPQHF
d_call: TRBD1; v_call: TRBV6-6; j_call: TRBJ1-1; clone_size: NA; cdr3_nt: TGTGCCAGCAGTACTACAGGGGGCAGGAACACTGAAGCTTTCTTT; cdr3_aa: CASSTTGGRNTEAFF
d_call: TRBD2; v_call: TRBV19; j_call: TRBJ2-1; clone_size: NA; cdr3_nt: TGTGCCAGTAGGATCGATAGCGGGAGGGGTTACAATGAGCAGTTCTTC; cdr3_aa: CASRIDSGRGYNEQFF
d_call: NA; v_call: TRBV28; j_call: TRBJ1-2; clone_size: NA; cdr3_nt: TGTGCCAGCAGTGCCCTAGCAGGGGTTTATGGCTACACCTTC; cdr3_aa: CASSALAGVYGYTF
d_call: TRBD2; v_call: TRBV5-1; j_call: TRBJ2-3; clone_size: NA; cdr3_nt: TGCGCCAGCAGCATCCACGGGGGGGATACGCAGTATTTT; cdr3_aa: CASSIHGGDTQYF
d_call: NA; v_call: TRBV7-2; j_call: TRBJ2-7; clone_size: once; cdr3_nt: TGTGCCAGCAGCCTCCTCGGGGGCTCCTACGAGCAGTACTTC; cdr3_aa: CASSLLGGSYEQYF
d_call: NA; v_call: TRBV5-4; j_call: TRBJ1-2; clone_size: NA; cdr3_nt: TGTGCCAGCAGCCAGGATTCCTACTATGGCTACACCTTC; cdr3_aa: CASSQDSYYGYTF
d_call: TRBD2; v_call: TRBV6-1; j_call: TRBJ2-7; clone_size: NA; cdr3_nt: TGTGCCAGCAGTGAAGTTCTGACGGGGGGAACCTACGAGCAGTACTTC; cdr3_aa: CASSEVLTGGTYEQYF
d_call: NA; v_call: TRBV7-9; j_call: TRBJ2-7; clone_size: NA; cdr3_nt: TGTGCCAGCAGCTTAGGATCCTACGAGCAGTACTTC; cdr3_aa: CASSLGSYEQYF
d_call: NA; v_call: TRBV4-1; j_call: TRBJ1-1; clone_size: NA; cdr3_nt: TGCGCCAGCAGCCAAAGAGAAGAACACACTGAAGCTTTCTTT; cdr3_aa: CASSQREEHTEAFF
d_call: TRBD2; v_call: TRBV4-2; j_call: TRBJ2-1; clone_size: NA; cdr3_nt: TGTGCCAGCAGCCAAGAACTAGCGGGGGGGGTGAATGAGCAGTTCTTC; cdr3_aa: CASSQELAGGVNEQFF
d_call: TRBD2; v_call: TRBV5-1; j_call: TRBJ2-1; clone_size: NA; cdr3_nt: TGCGCCAGCAGCTTGGCCCCTACTAGCGGGATATACAATGAGCAGTTCTTC; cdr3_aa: CASSLAPTSGIYNEQFF
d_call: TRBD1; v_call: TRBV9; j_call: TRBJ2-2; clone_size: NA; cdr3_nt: TGTGCCAGCAGCCCAAGGACAGGGTCCTACACCGGGGAGTTGTTTTTT; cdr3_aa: CASSPRTGSYTGELFF
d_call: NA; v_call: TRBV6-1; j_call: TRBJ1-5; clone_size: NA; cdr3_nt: TGTGCCAGCAGTGAAGGGATAGGAGCCGGTCCCCAGCATTTT; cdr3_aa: CASSEGIGAGPQHF
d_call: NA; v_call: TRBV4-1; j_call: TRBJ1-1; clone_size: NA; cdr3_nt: TGCGCCAGCAGCCAAGGAGGCGGATGGAACACTGAAGCTTTCTTT; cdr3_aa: CASSQGGGWNTEAFF
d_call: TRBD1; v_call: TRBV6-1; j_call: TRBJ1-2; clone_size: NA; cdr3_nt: TGTGCCAGCAGGAGGGACAGGGCCAACTATGGCTACACCTTC; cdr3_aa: CASRRDRANYGYTF
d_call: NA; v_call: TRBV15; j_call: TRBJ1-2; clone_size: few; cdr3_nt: TGTGCCACCAGCAGAGATACCCGGTCGGATGGCTACACCTTC; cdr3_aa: CATSRDTRSDGYTF
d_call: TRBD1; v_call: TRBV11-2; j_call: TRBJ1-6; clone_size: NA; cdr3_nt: TGTGCCAGCAGTGGACAGGCTCGGTCACCCCTCCACTTT; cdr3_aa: CASSGQARSPLHF
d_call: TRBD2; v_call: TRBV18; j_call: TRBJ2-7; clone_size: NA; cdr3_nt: TGTGCCAGCTCACCCGCTAGCGGGAGTCGGAACGAGCAGTACTTC; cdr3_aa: CASSPASGSRNEQYF
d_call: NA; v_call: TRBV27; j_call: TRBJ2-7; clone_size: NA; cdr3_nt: TGTGCCAGCAGTTTATCTTCAGGGGGGTACGAGCAGTACTTC; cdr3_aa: CASSLSSGGYEQYF
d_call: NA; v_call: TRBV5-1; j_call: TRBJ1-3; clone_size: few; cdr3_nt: TGCGCCAGCAGCTTGGAGCGTAACTCTGGAAACACCATATATTTT; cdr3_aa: CASSLERNSGNTIYF
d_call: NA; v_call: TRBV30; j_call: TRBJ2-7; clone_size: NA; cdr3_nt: TGTGCCTGGAGTGGATTGCCCAGGTCCTACGAGCAGTACTTC; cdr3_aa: CAWSGLPRSYEQYF
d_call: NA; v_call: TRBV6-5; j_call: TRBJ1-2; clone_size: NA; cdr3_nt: TGTGCCAGCAGTCAGGGCGGGAATTCAGCGAGGGGCTACACCTTC; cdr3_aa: CASSQGGNSARGYTF
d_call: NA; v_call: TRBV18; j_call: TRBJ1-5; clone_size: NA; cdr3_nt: TGTGCCAGCTCACCACCCCCAGGGAAGGATCAGCCCCAGCATTTT; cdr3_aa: CASSPPPGKDQPQHF
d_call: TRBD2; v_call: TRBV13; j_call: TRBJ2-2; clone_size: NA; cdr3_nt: TGTGCCAGCAGCATCGCCGGGGGGGCGTCCGCCGGGGAGCTGTTTTTT; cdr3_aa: CASSIAGGASAGELFF